Listed here are 13 T cell receptor beta chains from one sample, sequenced in a study of blood T cell repertoires in COVID-19. The table came from immunoSEQ multiplex PCR; TCRdb's copy has only in-frame clones and leaves some out. Of about 190,000 clones in the sample, less than 85% were seen once. The sample comprised PBMCs or T cells enriched from blood (not recorded which). These receptors all stem from a woman aged 60-75 years with acute COVID-19.

This rearrangement joins TRBV7-8 to TRBJ1-1; D is unresolved. The V gene's germline CDR1 is SGHVS and CDR2 FQNEAQ. This CDR3 has 14 residues. V gave up 0 bases and J gave up 5 bases, with 10 bases separating them. The CDR3 spells CASSLAYSATEAFF. The CDR3 nucleotides read TGTGCCAGCAGCTTAGCGTATAGTGCGACTGAAGCTTTCTTT. The full variable domain, rest sourced from reference TRBV7-8 and TRBJ1-1, is GAGVSQSPRYKVAKRGQDVALRCDPISGHVSLFWYQQALGQGPEFLTYFQNEAQLDKSGLPSDRFFAERPEGSVSTLKIQRTQQEDSAVYLCASSLAYSATEAFFGQGTRLTVV.

The V and J genes are TRBV12-3 or TRBV12-4 and TRBJ2-3, with a tentative D call TRBD2 (6 bases). V lost 5 bases to trimming and J lost 7 bases, with 13 bases between them. This CDR3 comprises 13 residues. CDR3 sequence reads: CASSGLGTYTQYF. The CDR3 nucleotides read TGTGCCAGCAGTGGCCTGGGGACTTATACGCAGTATTTT.

The rearrangement uses TRBV3-1 (or the pseudogene TRBV3-2) and TRBJ1-5, with D possibly matching TRBD1 (5 bases). CDR3 size: 16 residues. CDR1 and CDR2 from the germline V gene are LGHDT and YNNKEL (reference sequence). Trimming took off 3 bases at V and 6 bases at J, with 18 bases between the two ends. DNA of the CDR3: TGTGCCAGCAGCCAGATGTCAGGGATCGGGAGTCAGCCCCAGCATTTT. This codes for CASSQMSGIGSQPQHF.

The rearrangement links TRBV28 to TRBJ1-2; no reliable D call. The V end was cut by 6 bases, the J end by 2 bases, with 13 bases between. The CDR3 runs to 14 residues. The germline CDR1 and CDR2 sequences are MDHEN and SYDVKM. The CDR3 DNA reads as TGTGCCAGCAGCCTTCAGGCCCTAAACTATGGCTACACCTTC. Its translation: CASSLQALNYGYTF.

The V call is TRBV18, the J call TRBJ2-7; no clear D. This CDR3 is built from 14 residues. Germline CDR1 is KGHSH and CDR2 is LQKENI. The V and J ends lost 0 bases and 2 bases respectively, with 8 bases between them. CDR3 coding DNA: TGTGCCAGCTCACCACCGGCCACAGCCTACGAGCAGTACTTC. Encoded protein: CASSPPATAYEQYF.

Note on this clone: A junction boundary mismatches the germline segment, possibly from a read error. The V call is TRBV18, the J call TRBJ1-1, with 8 positions matching TRBD1. CDR3 length: 13 residues. Germline loops: CDR1 KGHSH, CDR2 LQKENI. Here the CDR3 DNA reads TGTGCCAGCACACCTAGGACAGGGCAAGAAGCTTTCTTT. Encoded protein: CASTPRTGQEAFF.

Only a few counts were recorded for this clone. V is TRBV24-1 and J is TRBJ2-5; the match to TRBD2 covers 14 bases. The junction had 4 bases not matched to a gene; V was cut back by 4 bases and J by 4 bases. The CDR3 has 16 amino acids. CDR1 is KGHDR and CDR2 is SFDVKD in the germline V gene. The CDR3 DNA reads as TGTGCCACCAGTGAAAGCGGACTAGCGGGAGGAGAGACCCAGTACTTC. Its protein product is CATSESGLAGGETQYF.

The chain recombines TRBV6-5 with TRBJ1-5; D not resolved. The CDR3 is 11 amino acids. CDR1 and CDR2 from the germline V gene are MNHEY and SVGAGI. Trimming stripped 8 bases from V and 7 bases from J, with 9 bases between. The CDR3, as DNA: TGTGCCAGCCGCCAGATCCAGCCCCAGCATTTT. This translates into CASRQIQPQHF.

The gene calls are TRBV7-2 and TRBJ2-5; the match to TRBD1 covers 7 bases. Germline V CDR1 and CDR2: SGHTA, FQGNSA. The CDR3 totals 14 residues. The V segment lost 3 bases and the J segment 4 bases; nucleotides outside the gene matches: 5. As DNA, the CDR3 is TGTGCCAGCAGCTTCGAACAGGGGAGAGAGACCCAGTACTTC. Translating it yields CASSFEQGRETQYF. Using reference TRBV7-2 and TRBJ2-5 for the parts outside the CDR3, the full variable domain is GAGVSQSPSNKVTEKGKDVELRCDPISGHTALYWYRQSLGQGLEFLIYFQGNSAPDKSGLPSDRFSAERTGGSVSTLTIQRTQQEDSAVYLCASSFEQGRETQYFGPGTRLLVL.

Here the CDR3 reads CASSVLGPPMPTEAFF. CDR3 in DNA: TGTGCCAGCAGTGTCCTGGGCCCCCCGATGCCCACTGAAGCTTTCTTT. The J gene is TRBJ1-1, the V gene TRBV2; D not resolved. This CDR3 has 16 residues. V was trimmed by 4 bases and J by 4 bases, leaving 19 bases between them. Per the germline V gene, CDR1 is SNHLY and CDR2 is FYNNEI.

J is TRBJ2-2 and V is TRBV5-5; maybe TRBD1 (6 bases). With 4 bases removed from V and 6 bases from J, the gap between germline ends came to 19 bases. The CDR3 runs to 16 residues. Per germline, CDR1 SGHKS and CDR2 YYEKEE (reference sequence). The chain's CDR3 is CASSASPRGQPGELFF. CDR3 nucleotides: TGTGCCAGCAGCGCCTCTCCCAGGGGACAACCCGGGGAGCTGTTTTTT. Full variable domain (outside the CDR3, taken from reference TRBV5-5 and TRBJ2-2): DAGVTQSPTHLIKTRGQQVTLRCSPISGHKSVSWYQQVLGQGPQFIFQYYEKEERGRGNFPDRFSARQFPNYSSELNVNALLLGDSALYLCASSASPRGQPGELFFGEGSRLTVL.

This clone was seen only once. The chain is built from TRBV3-1 (or the pseudogene TRBV3-2) and TRBJ2-2; D gene ambiguous. The V end lost 8 bases, the J end lost 0 bases, and 10 bases lay between the germline ends. The germline CDR1 and CDR2 sequences are LGHDT and YNNKEL (reference sequence). CDR3 length: 14 amino acids. The DNA of the CDR3 is TGTGCCAGCCGGTTGGCGGCGAACACCGGGGAGCTGTTTTTT. Residues: CASRLAANTGELFF.

This chain joins TRBV5-1 and TRBJ2-3, with a possible D match to TRBD1 (7 bases). The ends were cut back, 3 bases at V and 5 bases at J, with 19 bases in the middle. Germline lookup yields CDR1 SGHRS and CDR2 YFSETQ. The CDR3 totals 16 residues. As DNA, the CDR3 is TGCGCCAGCAGCTCCCGACAGGGTAGGAGGGGAGATACGCAGTATTTT. Protein product: CASSSRQGRRGDTQYF.